This T cell receptor (beta chain) is drawn from a study of PD-1 blockade in classical Hodgkin lymphoma. Findings and limits, study-wide: Lower baseline TCR diversity marked trial partial responders and progressors.

Remarks on this clone: Its cognate antigen is unknown.

Noted time point: cycle 4 day 1 (C4D1), after 5 to 7 weeks of nivolumab. Each of the patients experienced relapse following autologous stem cell transplantation, and their brentuximab vedotin exposure differed. Method: immunoSEQ multiplex PCR; TCRdb's copy keeps in-frame clones and lacks some. In the table there are more than 95,000 clones, approximately 90% of which are singletons. The sequence was obtained from a human donor with classical Hodgkin lymphoma. Sequences were derived from peripheral blood mononuclear cells (PBMCs), sampled before the fourth cycle of nivolumab.

Written as DNA, the CDR3 is TGTGCCAGCAGCCTAAATACGAACACTGAAGCTTTCTTT. The encoded protein is CASSLNTNTEAFF. This chain connects TRBV7-2 to TRBJ1-1; no definite D call. Germline V gene data show CDR1 as SGHTA and CDR2 as FQGNSA. This CDR3 is built from 13 residues. V dropped 5 bases and J dropped 1 base, with 8 bases sitting between them.